This T cell receptor beta chain comes out of a study of blood T cell repertoires in COVID-19. Study in general: There were acute and convalescent COVID-19 samples, and they came from the United States, Italy and Spain.

In the study's own analysis: For nucleated cells, counts were estimated from reference gene primer amplification. Sequencing used immunoSEQ multiplex PCR; TCRdb keeps in-frame clones, though not all of them. That table is the source of V, J and clone size, and D and trimming were worked out from the DNA. The data contain 150,000 to 200,000 clones, about 81% of them singletons. Germline V gives CDR1 SGHAT, CDR2 FQNNGV. The length of the CDR3 is 13 residues. The ends were cut back, 5 bases at V and 4 bases at J, with 9 bases in the middle. V gene TRBV11-2 combines with J gene TRBJ1-5; D not certain. The TCR sequence derives from a man in his 60s with active or convalescent COVID-19. Sequencing used peripheral blood. CDR3 in DNA: TGTGCCAGCAGCAAACAGAGTAATCAGCCCCAGCATTTT. Translated: CASSKQSNQPQHF.